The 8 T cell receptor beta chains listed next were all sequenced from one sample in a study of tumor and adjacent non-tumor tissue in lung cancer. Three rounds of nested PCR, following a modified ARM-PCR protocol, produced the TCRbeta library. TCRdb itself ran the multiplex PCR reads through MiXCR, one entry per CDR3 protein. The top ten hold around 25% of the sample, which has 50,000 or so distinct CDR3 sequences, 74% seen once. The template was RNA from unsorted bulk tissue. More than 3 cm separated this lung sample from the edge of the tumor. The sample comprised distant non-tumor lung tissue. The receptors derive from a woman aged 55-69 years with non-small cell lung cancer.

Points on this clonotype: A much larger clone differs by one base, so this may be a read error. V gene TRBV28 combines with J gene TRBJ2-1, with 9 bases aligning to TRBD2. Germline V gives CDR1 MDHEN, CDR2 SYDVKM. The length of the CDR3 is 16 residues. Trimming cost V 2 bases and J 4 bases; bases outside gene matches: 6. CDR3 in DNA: TGTGCCAGCAGTTTACTGTCTAGCGGGACTTACAATGAGCAGTTCTTC. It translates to CASSLLSSGTYNEQFF.

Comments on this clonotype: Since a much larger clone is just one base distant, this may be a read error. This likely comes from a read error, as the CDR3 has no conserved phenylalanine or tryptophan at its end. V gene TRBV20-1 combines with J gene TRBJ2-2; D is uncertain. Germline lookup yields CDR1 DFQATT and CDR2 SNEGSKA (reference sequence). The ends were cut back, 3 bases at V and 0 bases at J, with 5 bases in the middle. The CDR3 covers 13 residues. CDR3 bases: TGCAGTGCTAGTACTGCGAACACCGGGGAGCTGTTTCTT. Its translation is CSASTANTGELFL.

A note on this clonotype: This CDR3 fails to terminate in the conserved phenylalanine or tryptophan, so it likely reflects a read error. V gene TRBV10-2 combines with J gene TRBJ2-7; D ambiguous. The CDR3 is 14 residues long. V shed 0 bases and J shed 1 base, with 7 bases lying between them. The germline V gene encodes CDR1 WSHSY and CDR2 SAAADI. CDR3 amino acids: CASSESGPSYEQYS. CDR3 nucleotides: TGCGCCAGCAGTGAGTCGGGTCCTTCCTACGAGCAGTACTCC.

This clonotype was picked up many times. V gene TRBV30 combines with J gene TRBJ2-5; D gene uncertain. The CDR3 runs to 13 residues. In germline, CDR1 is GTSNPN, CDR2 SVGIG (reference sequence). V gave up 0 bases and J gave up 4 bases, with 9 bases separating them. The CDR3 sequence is CAWSVSWGETQYF. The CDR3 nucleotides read TGTGCCTGGAGTGTAAGCTGGGGAGAGACCCAGTACTTC.

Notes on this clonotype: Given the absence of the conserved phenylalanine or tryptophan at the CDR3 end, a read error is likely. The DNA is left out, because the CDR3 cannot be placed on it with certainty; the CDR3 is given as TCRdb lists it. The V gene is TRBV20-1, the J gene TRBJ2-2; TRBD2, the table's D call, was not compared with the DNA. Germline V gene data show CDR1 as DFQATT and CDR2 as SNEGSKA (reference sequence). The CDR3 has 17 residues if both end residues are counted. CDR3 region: CSARRSSGGANTGEPFL.

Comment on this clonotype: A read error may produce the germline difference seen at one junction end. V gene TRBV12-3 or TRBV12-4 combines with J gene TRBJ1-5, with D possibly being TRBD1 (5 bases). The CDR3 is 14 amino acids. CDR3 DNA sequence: TGTGTCAGCAGTCCGGACACGCTCAATCAGCCCCAGCATTTT. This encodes CVSSPDTLNQPQHF.

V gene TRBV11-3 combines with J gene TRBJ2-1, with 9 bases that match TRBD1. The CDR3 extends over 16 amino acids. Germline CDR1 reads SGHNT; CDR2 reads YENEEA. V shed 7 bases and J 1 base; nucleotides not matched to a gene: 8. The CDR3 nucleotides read TGTGCCAGCACTTACCATGGACAGGGGTCCTACAATGAGCAGTTCTTC. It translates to CASTYHGQGSYNEQFF.

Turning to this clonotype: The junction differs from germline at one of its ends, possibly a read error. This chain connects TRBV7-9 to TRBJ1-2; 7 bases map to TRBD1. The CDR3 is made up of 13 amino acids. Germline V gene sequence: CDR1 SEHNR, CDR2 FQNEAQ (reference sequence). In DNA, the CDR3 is TGTGCCAGCAGTACGGGACAGCAGCGTGGCTGCACCTTC. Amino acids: CASSTGQQRGCTF. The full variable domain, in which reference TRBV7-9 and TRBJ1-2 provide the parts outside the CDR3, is DTGVSQNPRHKITKRGQNVTFRCDPISEHNRLYWYRQTLGQGPEFLTYFQNEAQLEKSRLLSDRFSAERPKGSFSTLEIQRTEQGDSAMYLCASSTGQQRGCTFGSGTRLTVV.